The clone carrying this T cell receptor beta chain occurred many times. The antigen is not known. This specimen comes from a study of T cell repertoires in cytomegalovirus infection. Background on the study: Epitope selection comprised recently identified HLA-C-restricted CMV epitopes and well-studied HLA-B-restricted CMV epitopes. Public TCR beta signatures marked donors with CMV infection and the matching HLA.

Study-level points and caveats: Summed frequency of shared TCR beta families picked out CMV carriers who also had the relevant HLA. HLA-C-restricted CMV clonotypes gave the most frequent clonotype in two of eight donors.

TCRdb re-derived calls from the reads in MiXCR, one entry per CDR3 protein. The sample gives 640,000 or so distinct CDR3 sequences, about 30% of which show up once; roughly 18% is in the top ten. V gave up 1 base and J gave up 1 base, with 10 bases separating them. The CDR3 contains 15 residues. Per the germline V gene, CDR1 is SGHTA and CDR2 is FQGNSA. The TCR comes from a human donor in good health (CMV status not recorded). Some clones in this sample may be carry-over from other donors' samples. The sequencing used cultured PBMCs, collected from culture after CMV antigen stimulation. The chain employs TRBV7-2 and TRBJ1-2; D remains ambiguous. This chain's CDR3 is CASSLGSQLNYGYTF. For the CDR3, the DNA is TGTGCCAGCAGCTTAGGGTCGCAGCTTAACTATGGCTACACCTTC.